This T cell receptor beta chain is drawn from a study of T cell repertoires in cytomegalovirus infection. Unmatched junction bases numbered 7, after V lost 3 bases and J lost 6 bases. Germline CDR1 reads SGDLS; CDR2 reads YYNGEE. The CDR3 covers 15 residues. From the reads, TCRdb called clonotypes with MiXCR, one entry per CDR3 protein. This table has 62,000 or so distinct CDR3 sequences, 20% appearing once. Study findings and constraints: The response measured ex vivo was dominated by TCR beta clonotypes (HLA-C-restricted and CMV-specific).

As regards this clonotype: Its antigen is as yet unknown.

This receptor was identified in a human donor in good health (CMV status not recorded). Some clones in this sample may be carry-over from other donors' samples. This material consisted of CD8+ T cells from cultured PBMCs, taken from culture after CMV antigen stimulation. The chain uses TRBV9 and TRBJ2-7, with 12 bases identical to TRBD1. In DNA form, the CDR3 reads TGTGCCAGCAGCGACTCCGGGACAGGGGGCTCCGAGCAGTACTTC. This sequence encodes CASSDSGTGGSEQYF.